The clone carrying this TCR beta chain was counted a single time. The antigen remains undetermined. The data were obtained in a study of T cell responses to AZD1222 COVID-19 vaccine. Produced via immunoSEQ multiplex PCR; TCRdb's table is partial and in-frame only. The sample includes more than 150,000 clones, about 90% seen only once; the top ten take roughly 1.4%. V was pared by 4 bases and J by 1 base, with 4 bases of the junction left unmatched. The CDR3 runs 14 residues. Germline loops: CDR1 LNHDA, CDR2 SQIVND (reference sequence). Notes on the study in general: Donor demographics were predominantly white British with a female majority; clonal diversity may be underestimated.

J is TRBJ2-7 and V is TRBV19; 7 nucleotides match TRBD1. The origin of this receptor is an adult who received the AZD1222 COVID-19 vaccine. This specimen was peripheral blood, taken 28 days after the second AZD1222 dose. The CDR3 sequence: CASSTTTGSYEQYF. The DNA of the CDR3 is TGTGCCAGTAGTACGACGACAGGGTCCTACGAGCAGTACTTC.